Listed below are T cell receptor beta chains from one sample, sequenced in a study of neoadjuvant anti-PD-1 for oral cavity cancer. Sequenced by immunoSEQ multiplex PCR; TCRdb stores in-frame clones only, minus some. The sample records just over 65,000 clones, approximately 81% being singletons. The sample was PBMCs, taken after nivolumab (anti-PD-1) treatment. The receptors derive from a person aged 35-80 years with oral cavity squamous cell carcinoma. Each CDR3 is given with its conserved first and last residue. A D gene is named only where the DNA matches it firmly. Clone size is shown for a subset of rows, as once, few, many or a class of expanded clone.

v_gene: TRBV14; j_gene: TRBJ2-7; abundance: NA; d_gene: TRBD2; CDR3aa: CASSQEGSGSSEQYF; CDR3nt: TGTGCCAGCAGCCAAGAGGGTAGCGGGAGTTCCGAGCAGTACTTC
v_gene: TRBV2; j_gene: TRBJ2-3; abundance: few; d_gene: NA; CDR3aa: CASLSEGTSTDTQYF; CDR3nt: TGTGCCAGCCTATCAGAGGGTACCAGCACAGATACGCAGTATTTT
v_gene: TRBV19; j_gene: TRBJ2-7; abundance: NA; d_gene: TRBD1; CDR3aa: CASSGQGYAYEQYF; CDR3nt: TGTGCCAGTTCGGGACAGGGCTACGCCTACGAGCAGTACTTC
v_gene: TRBV9; j_gene: TRBJ2-1; abundance: once; d_gene: TRBD1; CDR3aa: CASSGQGAGLNEQFF; CDR3nt: TGTGCCAGCAGCGGACAGGGGGCGGGTCTCAATGAGCAGTTCTTC
v_gene: TRBV7-9; j_gene: TRBJ1-5; abundance: NA; d_gene: NA; CDR3aa: CASSHRDSNQPQHF; CDR3nt: TGTGCCAGCAGCCACAGGGATAGCAATCAGCCCCAGCATTTT
v_gene: TRBV2; j_gene: TRBJ2-5; abundance: NA; d_gene: NA; CDR3aa: CASGGLRGRETQYF; CDR3nt: TGTGCCAGCGGGGGGCTGAGGGGACGGGAGACCCAGTACTTC
v_gene: TRBV21-1; j_gene: TRBJ1-3; abundance: NA; d_gene: NA; CDR3aa: CASSKPRTRRAGNTIYF; CDR3nt: TGTGCCAGCAGCAAACCGAGGACTCGGAGGGCAGGAAACACCATATATTTT
v_gene: TRBV9; j_gene: TRBJ1-1; abundance: NA; d_gene: NA; CDR3aa: CASSPWGGAMNTEAFF; CDR3nt: TGTGCCAGCAGCCCATGGGGGGGAGCTATGAACACTGAAGCTTTCTTT
v_gene: TRBV5-1; j_gene: TRBJ2-6; abundance: NA; d_gene: TRBD1; CDR3aa: CASGPRAGGSGANVLTF; CDR3nt: TGCGCCAGCGGCCCGAGGGCAGGGGGCTCTGGGGCCAACGTCCTGACTTTC
v_gene: TRBV7-8; j_gene: TRBJ2-7; abundance: once; d_gene: NA; CDR3aa: CASSLVPGQGRNLPF; CDR3nt: TGTGCCAGCAGCTTAGTACCAGGGCAGGGACGAAACCTCCCCTTC
v_gene: TRBV2; j_gene: TRBJ1-5; abundance: NA; d_gene: TRBD1; CDR3aa: CASSEHTGTGDQPQHF; CDR3nt: TGTGCCAGCAGTGAGCATACCGGGACAGGGGATCAGCCCCAGCATTTT
v_gene: TRBV6-5; j_gene: TRBJ2-5; abundance: NA; d_gene: TRBD1; CDR3aa: CASRMTGGATETQYF; CDR3nt: TGTGCCAGCAGGATGACAGGGGGCGCAACCGAGACCCAGTACTTC
v_gene: TRBV28; j_gene: TRBJ2-3; abundance: NA; d_gene: TRBD2; CDR3aa: CASSASGRALTDTQYF; CDR3nt: TGTGCCAGCAGTGCTAGCGGGAGGGCCTTAACAGATACGCAGTATTTT
v_gene: TRBV5-1; j_gene: TRBJ2-3; abundance: NA; d_gene: NA; CDR3aa: CASSLVDSTDTQYF; CDR3nt: TGCGCCAGCAGCTTGGTGGATAGCACAGATACGCAGTATTTT
v_gene: TRBV28; j_gene: TRBJ1-1; abundance: NA; d_gene: NA; CDR3aa: CASRAQTEAFF; CDR3nt: TGTGCCAGCAGGGCTCAAACTGAAGCTTTCTTT
v_gene: TRBV28; j_gene: TRBJ2-5; abundance: NA; d_gene: NA; CDR3aa: CASSFYRAVLETQYF; CDR3nt: TGTGCCAGCAGTTTCTACAGGGCGGTACTGGAGACCCAGTACTTC
v_gene: TRBV2; j_gene: TRBJ2-7; abundance: NA; d_gene: NA; CDR3aa: CASRLGSYEQYF; CDR3nt: TGTGCCAGCAGGTTAGGCTCCTACGAGCAGTACTTC
v_gene: TRBV10-3; j_gene: TRBJ2-3; abundance: many; d_gene: NA; CDR3aa: CAISENPRETDTQYF; CDR3nt: TGTGCCATCAGTGAAAATCCGAGGGAGACAGATACGCAGTATTTT
v_gene: TRBV7-3; j_gene: TRBJ2-2; abundance: once; d_gene: TRBD1; CDR3aa: CASSLDRGQVTGELFF; CDR3nt: TGTGCCAGCAGCCTAGACAGGGGGCAAGTCACCGGGGAGCTGTTTTTT
v_gene: TRBV28; j_gene: TRBJ2-3; abundance: NA; d_gene: NA; CDR3aa: CASSGSPGSTDTQYF; CDR3nt: TGTGCCAGCAGTGGGTCCCCCGGGAGCACAGATACGCAGTATTTT
v_gene: TRBV9; j_gene: TRBJ2-1; abundance: NA; d_gene: NA; CDR3aa: CASSVALRELNEQFF; CDR3nt: TGTGCCAGCAGCGTAGCTCTCAGGGAGCTTAATGAGCAGTTCTTC
v_gene: TRBV6-6; j_gene: TRBJ2-5; abundance: NA; d_gene: NA; CDR3aa: CASSYLAGVRETQYF; CDR3nt: TGTGCCAGCAGTTACTTGGCAGGAGTAAGAGAGACCCAGTACTTC
v_gene: TRBV6-1; j_gene: TRBJ2-7; abundance: NA; d_gene: NA; CDR3aa: CASSATGTSGEQYF; CDR3nt: TGTGCCAGCAGTGCGACAGGCACCTCGGGTGAGCAGTACTTC
v_gene: TRBV27; j_gene: TRBJ1-2; abundance: NA; d_gene: NA; CDR3aa: CASRQTVSFGGYTF; CDR3nt: TGTGCCAGCAGACAGACAGTGTCCTTCGGTGGCTACACCTTC
v_gene: TRBV7-6; j_gene: TRBJ2-3; abundance: NA; d_gene: TRBD2; CDR3aa: CASSSSGSGTDTQYF; CDR3nt: TGTGCCAGCAGCTCGAGCGGGAGTGGCACAGATACGCAGTATTTT
v_gene: TRBV6-5; j_gene: TRBJ2-1; abundance: NA; d_gene: TRBD1; CDR3aa: CASKWGQGGEQFF; CDR3nt: TGTGCCAGCAAGTGGGGACAGGGTGGTGAGCAGTTCTTC
v_gene: TRBV6-5; j_gene: TRBJ1-5; abundance: once; d_gene: NA; CDR3aa: CASSPDRHNQPQHF; CDR3nt: TGTGCCAGCAGTCCCGACAGACACAATCAGCCCCAGCATTTT
v_gene: TRBV19; j_gene: TRBJ1-5; abundance: NA; d_gene: NA; CDR3aa: CASSSVGSASQPQHF; CDR3nt: TGTGCCAGTAGTTCGGTGGGTTCGGCGAGTCAGCCCCAGCATTTT
v_gene: TRBV4-1; j_gene: TRBJ2-2; abundance: few; d_gene: NA; CDR3aa: CASSVTVGDTGELFF; CDR3nt: TGCGCCAGCAGCGTCACCGTAGGGGACACCGGGGAGCTGTTTTTT
v_gene: TRBV7-9; j_gene: TRBJ2-1; abundance: NA; d_gene: NA; CDR3aa: CAIPFGGSDNEQFF; CDR3nt: TGTGCCATCCCCTTTGGAGGGAGCGACAATGAGCAGTTCTTC
v_gene: TRBV5-8; j_gene: TRBJ2-1; abundance: NA; d_gene: TRBD2; CDR3aa: CASSFRDYDGRSNEQFF; CDR3nt: TGTGCCAGCAGCTTTAGGGACTATGACGGGCGATCCAATGAGCAGTTCTTC
v_gene: TRBV15; j_gene: TRBJ2-3; abundance: NA; d_gene: TRBD2; CDR3aa: CATTQNGRDTDTQYF; CDR3nt: TGTGCCACCACTCAAAACGGGAGGGACACAGATACGCAGTATTTT
v_gene: TRBV5-5; j_gene: TRBJ1-5; abundance: NA; d_gene: NA; CDR3aa: CASSLGVGSNQPQHF; CDR3nt: TGTGCCAGCAGCTTGGGGGTGGGGAGCAATCAGCCCCAGCATTTT
v_gene: TRBV19; j_gene: TRBJ2-1; abundance: NA; d_gene: TRBD1; CDR3aa: CASSIKSGDWDSSYNEQFF; CDR3nt: TGTGCCAGTAGTATAAAGTCCGGAGACTGGGACAGCTCCTACAATGAGCAGTTCTTC
v_gene: TRBV7-6; j_gene: TRBJ2-3; abundance: NA; d_gene: TRBD2; CDR3aa: CASSTVQIGGGPTDTQYF; CDR3nt: TGTGCCAGCAGCACAGTGCAGATTGGGGGAGGGCCTACAGATACGCAGTATTTT
v_gene: TRBV27; j_gene: TRBJ2-6; abundance: NA; d_gene: NA; CDR3aa: CASTGAEYIGDSGANVLTF; CDR3nt: TGTGCCAGCACCGGGGCAGAGTATATCGGAGACTCTGGGGCCAACGTCCTGACTTTC
v_gene: TRBV9; j_gene: TRBJ2-2; abundance: NA; d_gene: NA; CDR3aa: CASSPPGKENTGELFF; CDR3nt: TGTGCCAGCAGCCCCCCAGGGAAGGAGAACACCGGGGAGCTGTTTTTT
v_gene: TRBV11-2; j_gene: TRBJ2-5; abundance: NA; d_gene: NA; CDR3aa: CASSPLQGGTQYF; CDR3nt: TGTGCCAGCAGTCCCCTGCAGGGGGGGACCCAGTACTTC
v_gene: TRBV7-3; j_gene: TRBJ2-2; abundance: NA; d_gene: NA; CDR3aa: CASSSPGLKNTGELFF; CDR3nt: TGTGCCAGCAGCTCCCCCGGACTCAAGAACACCGGGGAGCTGTTTTTT
v_gene: TRBV2; j_gene: TRBJ2-4; abundance: NA; d_gene: TRBD2; CDR3aa: CASSGLAGKNIQYF; CDR3nt: TGTGCCAGCAGTGGCCTAGCGGGAAAAAACATTCAGTACTTC
v_gene: TRBV2; j_gene: TRBJ2-3; abundance: NA; d_gene: NA; CDR3aa: CASNVSPGDTQYF; CDR3nt: TGTGCCAGCAATGTATCCCCCGGGGATACGCAGTATTTT
v_gene: TRBV5-4; j_gene: TRBJ2-3; abundance: NA; d_gene: NA; CDR3aa: CASSYGYQPTDTQYF; CDR3nt: TGTGCCAGCAGCTATGGATATCAGCCGACAGATACGCAGTATTTT
v_gene: TRBV7-9; j_gene: TRBJ2-5; abundance: NA; d_gene: NA; CDR3aa: CASSLSDFSETQYF; CDR3nt: TGTGCCAGCAGCTTATCGGACTTTTCAGAGACCCAGTACTTC
v_gene: TRBV6-5; j_gene: TRBJ2-6; abundance: NA; d_gene: NA; CDR3aa: CASSYLASGANVLTF; CDR3nt: TGTGCCAGCAGTTACTTGGCCTCTGGGGCCAACGTCCTGACTTTC
v_gene: TRBV29-1; j_gene: TRBJ2-4; abundance: NA; d_gene: NA; CDR3aa: CSVEEDPNIQYF; CDR3nt: TGCAGCGTAGAAGAAGATCCAAACATTCAGTACTTC
v_gene: TRBV9; j_gene: TRBJ2-7; abundance: NA; d_gene: TRBD2; CDR3aa: CASSEGLAGDLHEQYF; CDR3nt: TGTGCCAGCAGCGAAGGACTAGCGGGAGACCTGCACGAGCAGTACTTC
v_gene: TRBV7-8; j_gene: TRBJ2-6; abundance: once; d_gene: NA; CDR3aa: CASSMDHPQSRANVLTF; CDR3nt: TGTGCCAGCAGCATGGACCACCCACAAAGTCGGGCCAACGTCCTGACTTTC
v_gene: TRBV5-4; j_gene: TRBJ1-1; abundance: NA; d_gene: NA; CDR3aa: CASSLAGRTEAFF; CDR3nt: TGTGCCAGCAGCTTGGCAGGACGCACTGAAGCTTTCTTT
v_gene: TRBV18; j_gene: TRBJ1-2; abundance: once; d_gene: NA; CDR3aa: CASSPGTGNYGYTF; CDR3nt: TGTGCCAGCTCACCGGGGACGGGGAACTATGGCTACACCTTC
v_gene: TRBV27; j_gene: TRBJ2-2; abundance: NA; d_gene: NA; CDR3aa: CASSAEIGELFF; CDR3nt: TGTGCCAGCAGCGCGGAAATCGGGGAGCTGTTTTTT
v_gene: TRBV5-1; j_gene: TRBJ2-7; abundance: NA; d_gene: NA; CDR3aa: CASSLAGSYEQYF; CDR3nt: TGCGCCAGCAGCTTAGCAGGGTCCTACGAGCAGTACTTC
v_gene: TRBV13; j_gene: TRBJ2-5; abundance: NA; d_gene: NA; CDR3aa: CASSQLGEGTQYF; CDR3nt: TGTGCCAGCAGTCAACTAGGAGAGGGGACCCAGTACTTC
v_gene: TRBV9; j_gene: TRBJ2-7; abundance: NA; d_gene: NA; CDR3aa: CASSPRGTDSWEQYF; CDR3nt: TGTGCCAGCAGCCCTAGAGGGACGGACTCTTGGGAGCAGTACTTC